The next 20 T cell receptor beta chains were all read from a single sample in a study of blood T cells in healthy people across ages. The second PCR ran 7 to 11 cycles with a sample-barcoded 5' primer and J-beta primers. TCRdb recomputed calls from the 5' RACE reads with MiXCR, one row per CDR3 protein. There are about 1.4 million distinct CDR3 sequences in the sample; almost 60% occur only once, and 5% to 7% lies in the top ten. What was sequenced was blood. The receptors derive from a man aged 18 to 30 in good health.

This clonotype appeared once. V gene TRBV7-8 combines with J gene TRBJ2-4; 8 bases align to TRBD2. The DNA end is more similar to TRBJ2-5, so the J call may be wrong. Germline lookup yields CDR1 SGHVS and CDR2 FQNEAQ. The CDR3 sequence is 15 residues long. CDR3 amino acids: CASRPRRGARETQYF. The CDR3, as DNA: TGTGCCAGCAGACCCAGGCGGGGGGCGCGGGAGACCCAGTACTTC.

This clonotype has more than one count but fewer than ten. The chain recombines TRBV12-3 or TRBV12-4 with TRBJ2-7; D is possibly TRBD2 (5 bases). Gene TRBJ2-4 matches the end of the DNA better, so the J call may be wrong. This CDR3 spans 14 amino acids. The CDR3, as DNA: TGTGCCAGCAGCCCGAGGGTCGGGGTGGACATTCAGTACTTC. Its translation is CASSPRVGVDIQYF.

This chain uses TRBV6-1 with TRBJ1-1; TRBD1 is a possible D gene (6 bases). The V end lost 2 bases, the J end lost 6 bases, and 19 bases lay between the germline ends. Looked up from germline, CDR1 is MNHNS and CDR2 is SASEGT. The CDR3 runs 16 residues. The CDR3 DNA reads TGTGCCAGCAGTGAAAGCGGGGGCAGACTCTCCCCTGAAGCTTTCTTT. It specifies CASSESGGRLSPEAFF.

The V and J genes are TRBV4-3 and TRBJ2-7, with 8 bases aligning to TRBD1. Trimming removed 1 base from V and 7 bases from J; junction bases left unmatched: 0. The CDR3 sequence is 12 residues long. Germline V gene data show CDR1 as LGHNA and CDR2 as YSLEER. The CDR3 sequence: CASSQGDREQYF. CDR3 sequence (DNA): TGCGCCAGCAGCCAAGGGGACAGGGAGCAGTACTTC.

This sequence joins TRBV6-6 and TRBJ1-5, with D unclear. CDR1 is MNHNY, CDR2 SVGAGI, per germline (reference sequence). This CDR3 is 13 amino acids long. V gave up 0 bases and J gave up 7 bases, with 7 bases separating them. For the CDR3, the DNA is TGTGCCAGCAGTTACTCGAGGGAGCAGCCCCAGCATTTT. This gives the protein CASSYSREQPQHF.

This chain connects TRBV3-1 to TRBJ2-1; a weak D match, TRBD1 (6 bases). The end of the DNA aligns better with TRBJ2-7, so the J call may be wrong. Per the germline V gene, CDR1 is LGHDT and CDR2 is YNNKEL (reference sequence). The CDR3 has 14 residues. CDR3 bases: TGTGCCAGCAGGCCCCAGGGGAGAGACTACGAGCAGTACTTC. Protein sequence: CASRPQGRDYEQYF.

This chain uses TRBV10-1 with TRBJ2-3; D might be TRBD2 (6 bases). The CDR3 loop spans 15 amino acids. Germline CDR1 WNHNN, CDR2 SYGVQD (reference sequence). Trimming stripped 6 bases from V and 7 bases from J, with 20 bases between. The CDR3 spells CASSERRGPRNTQYF. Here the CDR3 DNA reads TGCGCCAGCAGCGAACGGAGGGGCCCACGAAATACGCAGTATTTT.

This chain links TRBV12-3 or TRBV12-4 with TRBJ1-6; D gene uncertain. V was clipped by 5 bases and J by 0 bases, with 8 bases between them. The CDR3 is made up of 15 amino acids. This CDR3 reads CASSTRDSYNSPLHF. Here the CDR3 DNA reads TGTGCCAGCAGTACACGGGACTCCTATAATTCACCCCTCCACTTT.

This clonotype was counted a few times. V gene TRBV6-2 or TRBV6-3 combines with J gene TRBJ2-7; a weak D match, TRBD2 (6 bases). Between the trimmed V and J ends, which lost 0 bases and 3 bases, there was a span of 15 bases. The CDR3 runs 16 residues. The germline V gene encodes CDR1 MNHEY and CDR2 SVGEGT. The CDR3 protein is CASSYSWDGGRYEQYF. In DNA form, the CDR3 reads TGTGCCAGCAGTTACTCGTGGGACGGGGGTCGCTACGAGCAGTACTTC.

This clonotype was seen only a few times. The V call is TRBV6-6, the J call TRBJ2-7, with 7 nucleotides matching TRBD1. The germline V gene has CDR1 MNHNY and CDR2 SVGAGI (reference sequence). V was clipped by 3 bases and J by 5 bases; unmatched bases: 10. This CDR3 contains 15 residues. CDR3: CASSYSRQGSDEQYF. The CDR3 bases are TGTGCCAGCAGTTATTCTAGACAGGGTAGCGACGAGCAGTACTTC.

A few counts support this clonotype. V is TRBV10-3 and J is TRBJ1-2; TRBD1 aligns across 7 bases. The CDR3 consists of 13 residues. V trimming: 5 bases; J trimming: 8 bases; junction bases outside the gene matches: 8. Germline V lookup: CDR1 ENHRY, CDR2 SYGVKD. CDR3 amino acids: CAISFDRVYGYTF. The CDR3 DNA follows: TGTGCCATCAGTTTCGACAGGGTGTACGGCTACACCTTC.

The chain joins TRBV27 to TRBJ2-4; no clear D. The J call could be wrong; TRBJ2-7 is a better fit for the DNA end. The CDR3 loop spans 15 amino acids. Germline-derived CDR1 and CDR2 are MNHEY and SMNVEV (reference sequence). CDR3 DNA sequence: TGTGCCAGCGGCGACCTACTCACAGCCTCCTACGAGCAGTACTTC. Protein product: CASGDLLTASYEQYF.

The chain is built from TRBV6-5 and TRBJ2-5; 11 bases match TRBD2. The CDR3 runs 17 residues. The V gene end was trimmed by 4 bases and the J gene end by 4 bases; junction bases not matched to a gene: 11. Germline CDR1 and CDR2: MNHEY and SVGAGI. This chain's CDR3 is CASSLAGGQVLLETQYF. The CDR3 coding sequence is TGTGCCAGCAGTTTAGCGGGGGGGCAGGTTTTATTAGAGACCCAGTACTTC.

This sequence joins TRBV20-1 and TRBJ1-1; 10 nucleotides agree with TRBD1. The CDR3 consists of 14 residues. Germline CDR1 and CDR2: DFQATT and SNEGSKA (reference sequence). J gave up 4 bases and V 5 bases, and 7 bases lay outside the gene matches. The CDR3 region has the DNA TGCAGTGCTTATGGAGGACAGGGGGTCACTGAAGCTTTCTTT. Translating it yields CSAYGGQGVTEAFF.

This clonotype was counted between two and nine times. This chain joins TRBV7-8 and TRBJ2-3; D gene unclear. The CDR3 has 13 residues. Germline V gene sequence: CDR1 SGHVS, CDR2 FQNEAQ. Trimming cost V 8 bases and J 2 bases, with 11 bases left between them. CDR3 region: CASVGQHTDTQYF. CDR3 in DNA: TGTGCCAGCGTTGGCCAGCACACAGATACGCAGTATTTT.

The CDR3, as DNA: TGCAGTGCTAGAGTATATGGGACTAGCGACGGCGGGGAGCTGTTTTTT. Its protein product is CSARVYGTSDGGELFF. This chain links TRBV20-1 with TRBJ2-2; 10 bases are shared with TRBD2. The V and J ends lost 1 base and 7 bases, in that order; junction bases with no gene match: 9. Germline values: CDR1 DFQATT, CDR2 SNEGSKA (reference sequence). CDR3 length equals 16 residues.

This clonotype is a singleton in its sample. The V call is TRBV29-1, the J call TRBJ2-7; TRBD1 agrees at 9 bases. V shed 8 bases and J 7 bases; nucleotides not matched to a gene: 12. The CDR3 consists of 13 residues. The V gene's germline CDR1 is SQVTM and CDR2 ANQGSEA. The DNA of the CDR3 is TGCAGCTCCGACAGGGGGAACTACAATGAGCAGTACTTC. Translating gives CSSDRGNYNEQYF.

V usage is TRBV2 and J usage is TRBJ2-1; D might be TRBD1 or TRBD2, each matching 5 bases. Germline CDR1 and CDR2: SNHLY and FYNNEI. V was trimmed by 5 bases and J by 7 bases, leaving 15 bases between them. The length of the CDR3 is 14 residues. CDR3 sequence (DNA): TGTGCCAGCAGTAACCCGGGGCTATTAAATGAGCAGTTCTTC. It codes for CASSNPGLLNEQFF. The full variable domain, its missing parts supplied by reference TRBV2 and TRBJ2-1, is EPEVTQTPSHQVTQMGQEVILRCVPISNHLYFYWYRQILGQKVEFLVSFYNNEISEKSEIFDDQFSVERPDGSNFTLKIRSTKLEDSAMYFCASSNPGLLNEQFFGPGTRLTVL.

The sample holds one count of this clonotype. This CDR3 reads CASSQGYGTGKAGANVLTF. The CDR3 bases are TGCGCCAGCAGCCAAGGTTATGGGACAGGGAAGGCGGGGGCCAACGTCCTGACTTTC. The chain couples TRBV4-1 to TRBJ2-6; 9 bases agree with TRBD1. The germline V gene encodes CDR1 MGHRA and CDR2 YSYEKL. The CDR3 is made up of 19 amino acids. J gave up 4 bases and V 1 base, and 11 bases lay outside the gene matches.

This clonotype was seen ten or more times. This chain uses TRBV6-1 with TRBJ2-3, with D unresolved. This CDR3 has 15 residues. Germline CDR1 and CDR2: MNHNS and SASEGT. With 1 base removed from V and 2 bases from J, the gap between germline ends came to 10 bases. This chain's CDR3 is CASSEGSGNTDTQYF. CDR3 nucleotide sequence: TGTGCCAGCAGTGAAGGGAGTGGGAACACAGATACGCAGTATTTT.